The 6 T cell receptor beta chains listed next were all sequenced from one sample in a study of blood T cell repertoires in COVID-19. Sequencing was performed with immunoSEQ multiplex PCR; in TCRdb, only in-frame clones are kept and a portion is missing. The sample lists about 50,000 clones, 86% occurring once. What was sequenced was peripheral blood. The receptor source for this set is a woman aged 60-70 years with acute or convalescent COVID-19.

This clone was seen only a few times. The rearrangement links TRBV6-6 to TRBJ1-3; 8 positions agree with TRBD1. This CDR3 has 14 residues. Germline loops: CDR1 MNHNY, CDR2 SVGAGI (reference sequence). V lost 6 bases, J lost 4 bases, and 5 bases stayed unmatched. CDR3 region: CASRQGAEGNTIYF. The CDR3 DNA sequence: TGTGCCAGCAGGCAGGGGGCGGAGGGAAACACCATATATTTT.

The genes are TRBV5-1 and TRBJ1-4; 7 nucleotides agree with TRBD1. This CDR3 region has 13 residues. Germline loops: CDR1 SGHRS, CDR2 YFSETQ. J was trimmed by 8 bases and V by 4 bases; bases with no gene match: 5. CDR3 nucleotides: TGCGCCAGCAGCCCGACAGGGTACGAAAAACTGTTTTTT. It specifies CASSPTGYEKLFF.

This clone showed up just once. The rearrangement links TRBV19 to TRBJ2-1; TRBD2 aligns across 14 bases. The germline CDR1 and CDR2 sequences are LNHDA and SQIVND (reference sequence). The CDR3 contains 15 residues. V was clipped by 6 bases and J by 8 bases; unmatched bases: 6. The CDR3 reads CASRTTSGGAYEQFF. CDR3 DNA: TGTGCCAGTAGGACGACTAGCGGGGGGGCGTATGAGCAGTTCTTC.

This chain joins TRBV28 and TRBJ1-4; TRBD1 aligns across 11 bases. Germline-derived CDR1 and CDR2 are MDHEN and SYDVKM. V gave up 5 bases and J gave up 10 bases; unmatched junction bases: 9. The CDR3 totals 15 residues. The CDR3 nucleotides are TGTGCCAGCAGTCTGAGGACAGGGGGCAGGGGAAAACTGTTTTTT. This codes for CASSLRTGGRGKLFF.

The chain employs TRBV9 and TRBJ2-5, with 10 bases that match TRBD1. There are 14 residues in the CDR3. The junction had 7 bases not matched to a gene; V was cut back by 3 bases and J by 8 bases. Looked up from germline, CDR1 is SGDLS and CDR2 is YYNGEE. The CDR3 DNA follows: TGTGCCAGCAGCGAATCGGGACAGGGGATAACCCAGTACTTC. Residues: CASSESGQGITQYF.

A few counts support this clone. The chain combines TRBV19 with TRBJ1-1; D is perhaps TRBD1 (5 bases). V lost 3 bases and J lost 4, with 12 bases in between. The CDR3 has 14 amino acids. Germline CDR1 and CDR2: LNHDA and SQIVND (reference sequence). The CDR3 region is CASSIGGVGTEAFF. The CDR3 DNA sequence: TGTGCCAGTAGTATCGGAGGGGTCGGCACTGAAGCTTTCTTT.